This T cell receptor (beta chain) was sequenced for a study of beta chain features in type 1 diabetes. This CDR3 spans 12 amino acids. In germline, CDR1 is MGHDK, CDR2 SYGVNS. Trimming stripped 2 bases from V and 4 bases from J, with 3 bases between. TCRB transcripts that were expressed got sequenced, as all of the isolated RNA had been reverse transcribed. Produced via immunoSEQ multiplex PCR; TCRdb's table is partial and in-frame only. The table shows roughly 500,000 clones, with approximately 30% occurring only once. There are a few counts of this clone. J is TRBJ2-1 and V is TRBV25-1; no reliable D call. Sequenced material: naive CD4+ T cells from blood. The receptor's source is a young man in good health. The CDR3 here is CASSEVYNEQFF. Here the CDR3 DNA reads TGTGCCAGCAGTGAAGTGTACAATGAGCAGTTCTTC.